This entry lists 7 T cell receptor beta chains sequenced from one sample in a study of blood T cell repertoires in COVID-19. Profiling relied on immunoSEQ multiplex PCR, and the TCRdb table lists in-frame clones only, not all of them. The sample includes 100,000 to 130,000 clones, 88% of them seen just once. Sequencing input: peripheral blood. The origin of the receptors is a man in his fifties or sixties with active or convalescent COVID-19.

V usage is TRBV29-1 and J usage is TRBJ1-1, with D perhaps TRBD1 (5 bases). V shed 4 bases and J shed 8 bases, with 14 bases lying between them. Germline V gene lookup returns CDR1 SQVTM and CDR2 ANQGSEA. This CDR3 has 12 amino acids. The CDR3, as DNA: TGCAGCGTTGGGGGATGGACAATCGAAGCTTTCTTT. Its translation is CSVGGWTIEAFF.

J is TRBJ2-7 and V is TRBV7-6; 10 nucleotides agree with TRBD2. This CDR3 is 15 amino acids long. Germline V gives CDR1 SGHVS, CDR2 FNYEAQ. Trimming took 3 bases from V and 3 from J; bases not matched to a gene: 5. This CDR3 reads CASSLRGTSDYEQYF. In DNA form, the CDR3 reads TGTGCCAGCAGCTTGCGCGGGACTAGCGACTACGAGCAGTACTTC. The full variable domain, its missing parts supplied by reference TRBV7-6 and TRBJ2-7, is GAGVSQSPRYKVTKRGQDVALRCDPISGHVSLYWYRQALGQGPEFLTYFNYEAQQDKSGLPNDRFSAERPEGSISTLTIQRTEQRDSAMYRCASSLRGTSDYEQYFGPGTRLTVT.

The chain employs TRBV6-5 and TRBJ2-1, with 7 bases aligning to TRBD2. Per germline, CDR1 MNHEY and CDR2 SVGAGI. The CDR3 is made up of 16 amino acids. The junction had 9 bases not matched to a gene; V was cut back by 0 bases and J by 7 bases. Written as DNA, the CDR3 is TGTGCCAGCAGTTACTCCTCAGTGGGAGGGTTAAATGAGCAGTTCTTC. Its translation is CASSYSSVGGLNEQFF.

This chain joins TRBV5-1 and TRBJ1-2, with 9 bases matching TRBD1. This CDR3 is built from 14 residues. CDR1 is SGHRS and CDR2 is YFSETQ in the germline V gene. Losses at the gene ends were 4 bases for V and 3 bases for J; bases not matched to a gene: 4. DNA for the CDR3: TGCGCCAGCAGCGCACAGGGGGCTGACTATGGCTACACCTTC. Protein sequence: CASSAQGADYGYTF.

This chain uses TRBV4-3 with TRBJ2-3; TRBD2 agrees at 13 bases. This CDR3 contains 16 residues. Germline lookup yields CDR1 LGHNA and CDR2 YSLEER. V lost 2 bases and J lost 5; bases outside the gene matches: 4. CDR3 sequence (DNA): TGCGCCAGCAGCCAAAGGACTAGCGGGAGCGGAGATACGCAGTATTTT. This codes for CASSQRTSGSGDTQYF.

The V and J genes are TRBV4-1 and TRBJ2-1; a weak D match, TRBD2 (6 bases). V was clipped by 7 bases and J by 3 bases, with 22 bases between them. CDR3 length: 17 residues. CDR1 MGHRA and CDR2 YSYEKL come from the germline V gene. DNA for the CDR3: TGCGCCAGCACTCGGGTTCAGACTAGGGAGCGCTACAATGAGCAGTTCTTC. Protein product: CASTRVQTRERYNEQFF.

The chain joins TRBV10-2 to TRBJ2-1, with D possibly TRBD1 on 6 matching bases. The CDR3 spans 15 residues. V lost 3 bases, J lost 7 bases, and 16 bases lay in between. Germline CDR1 reads WSHSY; CDR2 reads SAAADI. CDR3: CASSEGGGGGNEQFF. The CDR3 nucleotides are TGCGCCAGCAGTGAAGGTGGGGGCGGAGGAAATGAGCAGTTCTTC.